Each of the 19 T cell receptor beta chains below was sequenced from the same sample in a study of blood T cell repertoires in COVID-19. Generated by immunoSEQ multiplex PCR, the TCRdb table keeps only in-frame clones and is missing some. The sample carries over 150,000 clones, 80% to 90% recorded once. The sequenced sample was peripheral blood. These receptors were taken from a man younger than 35 who had recovered from COVID-19.

This clone has a single count. Here the CDR3 reads CATRPLAGGADTQYF. The CDR3 nucleotides read TGTGCCACCCGTCCATTAGCGGGAGGGGCAGATACGCAGTATTTT. The chain combines TRBV4-2 with TRBJ2-3, with 11 bases lining up with TRBD2. This CDR3 is 15 amino acids long. In germline, CDR1 is LGHNA, CDR2 YNFKEQ. With V trimmed by 10 bases and J by 4 bases, 10 bases remained unmatched.

The sample holds a few counts of this clone. V is TRBV4-3 and J is TRBJ1-6; no reliable D call. This CDR3 comprises 13 residues. Germline lookup yields CDR1 LGHNA and CDR2 YSLEER. Between the trimmed V and J ends, which lost 4 bases and 6 bases, there was a span of 7 bases. CDR3 sequence reads: CASSRWANSPLHF. CDR3 in DNA: TGCGCCAGCAGCCGCTGGGCTAATTCACCCCTCCACTTT.

This clone was counted once. The CDR3 nucleotides read TGTGCCAGCAGCAAAGGTCTGAGGGGCGGGAACATTTACGAGCAGTACTTC. Translated, it gives CASSKGLRGGNIYEQYF. This sequence joins TRBV21-1 and TRBJ2-7; the DNA was not compared with TRBD2, the D call given in the table. TRBV21-1 is termed a pseudogene. This CDR3 has 17 amino acids.

The CDR3: CASSNRVNTEAFF. In nucleotides, the CDR3 is TGCGCCAGCAGCAACAGGGTCAACACTGAAGCTTTCTTT. The chain recombines TRBV5-1 with TRBJ1-1; D might be TRBD1 (6 bases). V gave up 4 bases and J gave up 2 bases, with 9 bases separating them. The germline gives CDR1 SGHRS, CDR2 YFSETQ. The CDR3 contains 13 residues.

This chain links TRBV3-1 (or the pseudogene TRBV3-2) with TRBJ2-1; D may be TRBD1 (5 bases). The CDR3 consists of 12 residues. V lost 4 bases, J lost 15 bases, and 16 bases lay in between. Germline assignment: CDR1 LGHDT and CDR2 YNNKEL (reference sequence). The CDR3 DNA reads as TGTGCCAGCAGCCCCGCTAGGGGTCTCGGGTTCTTC. Translating gives CASSPARGLGFF.

The rearrangement links TRBV9 to TRBJ2-1, with TRBD2 identical over 8 bases. V dropped 2 bases and J dropped 5; count of bases not matched to a gene: 3. This CDR3 region has 14 residues. CDR1 is SGDLS and CDR2 is YYNGEE in the germline V gene. CDR3 sequence: CASSVTSADNEQFF. The CDR3 coding sequence is TGTGCCAGCAGCGTGACTAGCGCTGACAATGAGCAGTTCTTC.

The chain combines TRBV5-1 with TRBJ2-3, with 7 bases fitting TRBD1. The CDR3 runs 18 residues. In germline, CDR1 is SGHRS, CDR2 YFSETQ. With V trimmed by 1 base and J by 1 base, 12 bases remained unmatched. The CDR3 reads CASSLLPYDRDRTDTQYF. The CDR3 nucleotides are TGCGCCAGCAGCTTGTTACCCTATGACAGGGACCGCACAGATACGCAGTATTTT.

This CDR3 reads CAWRRGPGKTYEQYF. CDR3 DNA sequence: TGTGCCTGGAGGAGGGGGCCAGGGAAGACCTACGAGCAGTACTTC. The rearrangement links TRBV30 to TRBJ2-7; 7 bases fit TRBD1. Germline lookup yields CDR1 GTSNPN and CDR2 SVGIG (reference sequence). The CDR3 runs 15 residues. Trimming removed 3 bases from V and 2 bases from J; junction bases left unmatched: 10.

This clone was recorded only once. V gene TRBV18 combines with J gene TRBJ2-6, with TRBD2 identical over 13 bases. The CDR3 loop spans 18 amino acids. V trimming: 2 bases; J trimming: 1 base; junction bases outside the gene matches: 2. Germline V gene sequence: CDR1 KGHSH, CDR2 LQKENI. The CDR3 loop is CASSPTSGRESGANVLTF. The CDR3 DNA reads TGTGCCAGCTCACCAACTAGCGGGAGGGAATCTGGGGCCAACGTCCTGACTTTC.

The gene calls are TRBV9 and TRBJ2-2; D remains ambiguous. V lost 0 bases to trimming and J lost 4 bases, with 10 bases between them. Germline loops: CDR1 SGDLS, CDR2 YYNGEE. The CDR3 spans 15 residues. The CDR3 protein is CASSVEHKRTGELFF. DNA for the CDR3: TGTGCCAGCAGCGTAGAACATAAACGCACCGGGGAGCTGTTTTTT.

The chain links TRBV19 to TRBJ2-1, with unresolved D. The germline CDR1 and CDR2 sequences are LNHDA and SQIVND (reference sequence). Between the trimmed V and J ends, which lost 6 bases and 2 bases, there was a span of 11 bases. The CDR3 consists of 14 residues. Here the CDR3 DNA reads TGTGCCAGTAGGGTTGGAGTGACCTACAATGAGCAGTTCTTC. Protein sequence: CASRVGVTYNEQFF. The full variable domain, completed using reference TRBV19 and TRBJ2-1, is DGGITQSPKYLFRKEGQNVTLSCEQNLNHDAMYWYRQDPGQGLRLIYYSQIVNDFQKGDIAEGYSVSREKKESFPLTVTSAQKNPTAFYLCASRVGVTYNEQFFGPGTRLTVL.

The chain recombines TRBV2 with TRBJ2-7, with D perhaps TRBD2 (7 bases). Trimming left V 8 bases short and J 2 bases short, with 19 bases between. The germline gives CDR1 SNHLY, CDR2 FYNNEI. CDR3 size: 15 residues. DNA of the CDR3: TGTGCCAGCTTTACGGGGGGCGGGAAAACCTACGAGCAGTACTTC. The encoded protein is CASFTGGGKTYEQYF.

The rearrangement joins TRBV9 to TRBJ1-4; a possible D gene is TRBD1 (5 bases). This CDR3 region has 15 residues. Trimming took 2 bases from V and 3 from J, leaving 11 bases between them. Germline loops: CDR1 SGDLS, CDR2 YYNGEE. CDR3 residues: CASSVAGSANEKLFF. In DNA, the CDR3 is TGTGCCAGCAGCGTCGCAGGGTCGGCTAATGAAAAACTGTTTTTT.

This clone was seen once. The genes are TRBV2 and TRBJ2-1; D might be TRBD2 (6 bases). Germline CDR1 reads SNHLY; CDR2 reads FYNNEI. V was shortened by 8 bases and J by 5 bases, with 13 bases between the two germline ends. The CDR3 has 13 amino acids. CDR3: CASGTGLDNEQFF. CDR3 coding DNA: TGTGCCAGCGGGACTGGACTCGACAATGAGCAGTTCTTC.

This clone was seen just once. V is TRBV19 and J is TRBJ2-7; 9 positions agree with TRBD2. Trimming removed 1 base from V and 6 bases from J; junction bases left unmatched: 10. Per the germline V gene, CDR1 is LNHDA and CDR2 is SQIVND (reference sequence). The CDR3 consists of 16 residues. The CDR3 nucleotides are TGTGCCAGTAGTATAGTAGCGGGAGCGACTTACTTCGAGCAGTACTTC. Its protein product is CASSIVAGATYFEQYF. Supplemented by reference TRBV19 and TRBJ2-7, the full variable domain reads DGGITQSPKYLFRKEGQNVTLSCEQNLNHDAMYWYRQDPGQGLRLIYYSQIVNDFQKGDIAEGYSVSREKKESFPLTVTSAQKNPTAFYLCASSIVAGATYFEQYFGPGTRLTVT.

The chain combines TRBV3-1 (or the pseudogene TRBV3-2) with TRBJ1-1, with D tentatively TRBD1 (6 bases). The V gene's germline CDR1 is LGHDT and CDR2 YNNKEL (reference sequence). There are 15 residues in the CDR3. Trimming left V 7 bases short and J 2 bases short, with 17 bases between. CDR3 DNA sequence: TGTGCCAGCATACCAAGAAAGGGGGTAAACACTGAAGCTTTCTTT. Its translation is CASIPRKGVNTEAFF.

The J gene is TRBJ1-2, the V gene TRBV6-5; 12 bases are a match to TRBD1. There are 14 residues in the CDR3. The germline V gene encodes CDR1 MNHEY and CDR2 SVGAGI. Trimming cost V 6 bases and J 2 bases; bases outside gene matches: 1. The CDR3 is CASRGTGGNYGYTF. The CDR3, as DNA: TGTGCCAGCAGGGGGACAGGGGGCAACTATGGCTACACCTTC.

The rearrangement links TRBV11-2 to TRBJ1-1; D is perhaps TRBD1 (6 bases). Germline CDR1 is SGHAT and CDR2 is FQNNGV. V was shortened by 7 bases and J by 1 base, with 16 bases between the two germline ends. The CDR3 is 15 residues long. This CDR3 is CASTDRSHWNTEAFF. The CDR3 DNA reads as TGTGCCAGCACCGACAGGTCTCATTGGAACACTGAAGCTTTCTTT.

The rearrangement joins TRBV29-1 to TRBJ1-3; D is uncertain. CDR3 length equals 16 residues. Trimming pared 0 bases from V and 0 bases from J, leaving 12 bases between. Germline V gene data show CDR1 as SQVTM and CDR2 as ANQGSEA. CDR3 region: CSVEEALSGSGNTIYF. The DNA for the CDR3 is TGCAGCGTTGAAGAGGCCCTTTCTGGCTCTGGAAACACCATATATTTT.